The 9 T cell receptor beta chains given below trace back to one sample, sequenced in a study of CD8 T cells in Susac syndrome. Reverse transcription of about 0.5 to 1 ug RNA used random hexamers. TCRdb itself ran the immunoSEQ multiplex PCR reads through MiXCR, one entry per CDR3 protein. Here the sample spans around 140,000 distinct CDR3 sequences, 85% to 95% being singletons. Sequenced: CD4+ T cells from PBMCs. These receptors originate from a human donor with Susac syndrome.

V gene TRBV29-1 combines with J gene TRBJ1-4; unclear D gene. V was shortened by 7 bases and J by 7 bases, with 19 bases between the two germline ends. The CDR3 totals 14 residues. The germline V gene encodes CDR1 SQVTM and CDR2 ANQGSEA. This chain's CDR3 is CSAQASTRGEKLFF. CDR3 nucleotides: TGCAGCGCGCAAGCGTCGACCCGAGGTGAAAAACTGTTTTTT.

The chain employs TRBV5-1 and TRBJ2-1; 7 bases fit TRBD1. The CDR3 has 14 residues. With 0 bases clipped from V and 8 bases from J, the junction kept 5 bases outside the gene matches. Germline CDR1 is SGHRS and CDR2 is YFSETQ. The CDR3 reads CASSLGGGLDEQFF. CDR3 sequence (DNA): TGCGCCAGCAGCTTGGGAGGGGGCCTGGATGAGCAGTTCTTC.

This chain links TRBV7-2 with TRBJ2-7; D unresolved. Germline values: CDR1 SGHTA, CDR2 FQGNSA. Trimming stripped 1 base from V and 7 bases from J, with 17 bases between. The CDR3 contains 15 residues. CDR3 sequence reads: CASSLVSENYVEQYF. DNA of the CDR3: TGTGCCAGCAGCTTAGTATCAGAGAACTACGTGGAGCAGTACTTC.

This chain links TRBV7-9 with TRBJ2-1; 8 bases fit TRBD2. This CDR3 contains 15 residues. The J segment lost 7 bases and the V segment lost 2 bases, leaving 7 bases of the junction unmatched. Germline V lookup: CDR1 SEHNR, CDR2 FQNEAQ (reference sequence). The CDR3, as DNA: TGTGCCAGCAGCTTAAGCGGGAGCACTTTGAATGAGCAGTTCTTC. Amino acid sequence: CASSLSGSTLNEQFF.

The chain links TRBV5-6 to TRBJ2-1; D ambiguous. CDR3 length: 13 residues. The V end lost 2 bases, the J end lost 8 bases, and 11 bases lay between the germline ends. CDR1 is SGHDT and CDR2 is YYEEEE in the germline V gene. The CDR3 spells CASSFYNQDEQFF. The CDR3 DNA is TGTGCCAGCAGCTTTTACAATCAAGATGAGCAGTTCTTC.

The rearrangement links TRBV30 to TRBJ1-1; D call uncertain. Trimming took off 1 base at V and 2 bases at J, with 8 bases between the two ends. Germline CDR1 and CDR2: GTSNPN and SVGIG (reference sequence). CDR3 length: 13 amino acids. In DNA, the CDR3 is TGTGCCTGGAGTGGAACAGATAACACTGAAGCTTTCTTT. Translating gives CAWSGTDNTEAFF.

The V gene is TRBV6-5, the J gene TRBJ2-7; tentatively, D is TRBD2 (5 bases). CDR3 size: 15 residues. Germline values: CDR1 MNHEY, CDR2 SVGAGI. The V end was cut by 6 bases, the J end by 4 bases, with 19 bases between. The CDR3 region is CASSLAGPGRYEQYF. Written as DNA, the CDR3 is TGTGCCAGCAGCTTAGCCGGACCGGGAAGGTACGAGCAGTACTTC.

This CDR3 reads CASSLGTGRTEAFF. CDR3 DNA sequence: TGTGCCAGCAGCCTCGGGACAGGGCGCACTGAAGCTTTCTTT. The chain recombines TRBV11-2 with TRBJ1-1; 9 bases agree with TRBD1. The length of the CDR3 is 14 residues. CDR1 and CDR2 (germline): SGHAT, FQNNGV. Trimming cost V 5 bases and J 4 bases; bases outside gene matches: 5.

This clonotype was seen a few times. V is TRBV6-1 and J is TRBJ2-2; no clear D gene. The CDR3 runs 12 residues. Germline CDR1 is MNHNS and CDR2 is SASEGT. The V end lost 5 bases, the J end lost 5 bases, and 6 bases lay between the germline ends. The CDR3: CASSYQTGELFF. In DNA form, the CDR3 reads TGTGCCAGCAGTTATCAGACCGGGGAGCTGTTTTTT.